This TCR beta chain appears in the sequencing data of a study of blood T cells in healthy people across ages. The authors isolated at least 7 million PBMCs per sample. No fewer than 5.5 micrograms of total RNA were isolated from every sample. CDR3 length equals 14 residues. The germline V gene encodes CDR1 MNHEY and CDR2 SMNVEV (reference sequence). With 7 bases removed from V and 2 bases from J, the gap between germline ends came to 15 bases. The second PCR ran 7 to 11 cycles with a sample-barcoded 5' primer and J-beta primers. TCRdb reprocessed the 5' RACE reads via MiXCR and lists one record per CDR3 protein. The sample gives about 1.6 million distinct CDR3 sequences, 34% of which show up once; 11% is in the top ten. This clonotype was observed a few times. What it recognizes is unknown. Study-wide results and caveats: Possibly, changes in expanded clonotypes were confounded because donor CMV status was unknown.

The sequence came from a young woman in good health. The chain employs TRBV27 and TRBJ2-7; D unresolved. The sequenced sample consisted of blood. The CDR3, as DNA: TGTGCCAGCACCAAGTTGGGCCCCACCTACGAGCAGTACTTC. This sequence encodes CASTKLGPTYEQYF.